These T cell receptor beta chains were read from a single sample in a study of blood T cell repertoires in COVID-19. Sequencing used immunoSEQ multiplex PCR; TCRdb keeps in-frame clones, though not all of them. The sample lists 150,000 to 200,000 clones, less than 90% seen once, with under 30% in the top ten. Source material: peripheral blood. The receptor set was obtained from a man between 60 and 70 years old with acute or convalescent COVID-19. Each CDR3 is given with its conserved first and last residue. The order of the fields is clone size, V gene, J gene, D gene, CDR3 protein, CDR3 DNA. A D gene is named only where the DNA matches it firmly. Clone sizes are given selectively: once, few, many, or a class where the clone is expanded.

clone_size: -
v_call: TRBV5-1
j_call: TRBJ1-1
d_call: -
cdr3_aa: CASSSVVNTEAFF
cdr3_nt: TGCGCCAGCAGCTCGGTGGTGAACACTGAAGCTTTCTTT

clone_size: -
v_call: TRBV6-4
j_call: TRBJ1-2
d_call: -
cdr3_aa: CASSDLSMVPYGYTF
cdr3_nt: TGTGCCAGCAGTGACCTGAGTATGGTGCCCTATGGCTACACCTTC

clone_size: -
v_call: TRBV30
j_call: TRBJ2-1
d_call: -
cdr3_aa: CAWSVIGGGDEQFF
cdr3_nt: TGTGCCTGGAGTGTAATAGGGGGTGGAGATGAGCAGTTCTTC

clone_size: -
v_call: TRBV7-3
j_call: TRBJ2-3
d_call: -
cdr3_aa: CASSTTGGGLDTQYF
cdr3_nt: TGTGCCAGCAGCACCACGGGTGGGGGACTAGATACGCAGTATTTT

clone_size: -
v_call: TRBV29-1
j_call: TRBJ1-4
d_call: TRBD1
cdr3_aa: CSAGGTEEKLFF
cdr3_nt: TGCAGCGCTGGGGGGACAGAGGAAAAACTGTTTTTT

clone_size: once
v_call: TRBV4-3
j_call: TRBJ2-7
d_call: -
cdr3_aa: CASSQDPGKPDEQYF
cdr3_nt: TGCGCCAGCAGCCAAGATCCAGGGAAGCCTGACGAGCAGTACTTC

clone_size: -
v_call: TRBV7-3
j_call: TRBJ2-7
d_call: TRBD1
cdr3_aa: CASSLTPLRLTGGFHEQYF
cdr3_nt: TGTGCCAGCAGCTTAACTCCTCTCCGCTTGACAGGGGGATTCCACGAGCAGTACTTC

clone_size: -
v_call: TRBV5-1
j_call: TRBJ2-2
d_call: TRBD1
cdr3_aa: CASSSDRVTGELFF
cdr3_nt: TGCGCCAGCAGCTCGGACAGGGTCACCGGGGAGCTGTTTTTT

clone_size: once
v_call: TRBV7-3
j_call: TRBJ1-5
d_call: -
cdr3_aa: CASSLGQGNQPQHF
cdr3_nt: TGTGCCAGCAGCTTAGGGCAGGGGAATCAGCCCCAGCATTTT

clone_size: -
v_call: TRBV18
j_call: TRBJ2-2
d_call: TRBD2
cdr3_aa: CASSPAAGGYTGELFF
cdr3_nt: TGTGCCAGCTCACCTGCAGCGGGGGGGTACACCGGGGAGCTGTTTTTT

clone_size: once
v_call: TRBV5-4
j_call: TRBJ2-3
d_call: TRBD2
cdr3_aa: CASSLVLAGATTDTQYF
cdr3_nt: TGTGCCAGCAGCTTGGTACTAGCGGGGGCCACCACAGATACGCAGTATTTT

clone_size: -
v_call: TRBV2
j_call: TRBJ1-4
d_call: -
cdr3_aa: CASSERDGDSRAEKLFF
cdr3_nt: TGTGCCAGCAGTGAAAGAGATGGAGACAGTCGTGCTGAAAAACTGTTTTTT

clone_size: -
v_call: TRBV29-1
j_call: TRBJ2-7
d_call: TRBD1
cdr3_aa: CSAGGTGGSLREQYF
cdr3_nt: TGCAGCGCGGGGGGTACAGGGGGCAGTTTGAGGGAGCAGTACTTC

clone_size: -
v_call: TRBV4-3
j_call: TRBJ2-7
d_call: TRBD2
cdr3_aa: CASSQGGSYEQYF
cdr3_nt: TGCGCCAGCAGCCAAGGCGGGAGCTACGAGCAGTACTTC

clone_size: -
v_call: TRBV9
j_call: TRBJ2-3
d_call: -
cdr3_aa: CASSPSGGTDTQYF
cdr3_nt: TGTGCCAGCAGCCCGTCGGGGGGCACAGATACGCAGTATTTT

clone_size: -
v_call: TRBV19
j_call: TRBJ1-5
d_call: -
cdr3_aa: CASSIRIYSNQPQHF
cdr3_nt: TGTGCCAGTAGTATCCGTATATATAGCAATCAGCCCCAGCATTTT

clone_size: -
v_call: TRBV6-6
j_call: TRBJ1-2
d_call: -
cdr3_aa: CASSYKPGNYGYTF
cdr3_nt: TGTGCCAGCAGTTACAAGCCAGGGAACTATGGCTACACCTTC

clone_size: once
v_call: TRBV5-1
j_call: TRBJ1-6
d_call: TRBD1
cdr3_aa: CASSLGDRESPLHF
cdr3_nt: TGCGCCAGCAGCTTGGGGGACAGGGAATCACCCCTCCACTTT

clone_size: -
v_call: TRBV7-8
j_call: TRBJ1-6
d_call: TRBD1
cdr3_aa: CASSLIGQENNSPLHF
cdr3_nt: TGTGCCAGCAGCTTAATTGGACAGGAGAATAATTCACCCCTCCACTTT

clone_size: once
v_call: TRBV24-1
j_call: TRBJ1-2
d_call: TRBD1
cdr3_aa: CATSDFEGGAGGYTF
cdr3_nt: TGTGCCACCAGTGATTTCGAAGGGGGCGCAGGTGGCTACACCTTC

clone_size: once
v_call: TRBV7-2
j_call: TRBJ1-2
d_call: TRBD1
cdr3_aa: CASSGRTGGSGYTF
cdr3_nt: TGTGCCAGCAGCGGGAGGACAGGGGGCAGTGGCTACACCTTC

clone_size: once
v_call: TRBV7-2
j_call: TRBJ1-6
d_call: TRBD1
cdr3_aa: CASSPGTGFNSPLHF
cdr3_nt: TGTGCCAGCAGCCCCGGGACAGGGTTTAATTCACCCCTCCACTTT

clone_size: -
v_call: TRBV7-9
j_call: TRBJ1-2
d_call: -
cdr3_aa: CASSLEESFSYTF
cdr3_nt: TGTGCCAGCAGCTTGGAGGAGAGTTTTAGCTACACCTTC

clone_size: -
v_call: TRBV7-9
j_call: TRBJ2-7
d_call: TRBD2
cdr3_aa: CASSTGVLAGLTYEQYF
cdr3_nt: TGTGCCAGCAGCACAGGTGTACTAGCGGGCCTCACCTACGAGCAGTACTTC

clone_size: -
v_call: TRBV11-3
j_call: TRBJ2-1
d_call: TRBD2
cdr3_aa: CASSLDWGTSGNAQFF
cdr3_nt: TGTGCCAGCAGCTTAGATTGGGGGACTAGCGGAAACGCGCAGTTCTTC

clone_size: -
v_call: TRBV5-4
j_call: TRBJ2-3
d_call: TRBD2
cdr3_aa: CASSSLLTSGSRNTQYF
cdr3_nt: TGTGCCAGCAGCTCCCTACTGACTAGCGGGAGTAGAAATACGCAGTATTTT

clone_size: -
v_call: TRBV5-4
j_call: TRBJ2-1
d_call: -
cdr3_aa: CASRRSDRKFSYNEQFF
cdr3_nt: TGTGCCAGCAGGCGGAGCGACAGGAAATTCTCCTACAATGAGCAGTTCTTC

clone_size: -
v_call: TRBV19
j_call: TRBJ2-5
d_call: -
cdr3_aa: CASSRTSQETQYF
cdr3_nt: TGTGCCAGTAGCCGAACATCTCAAGAGACCCAGTACTTC

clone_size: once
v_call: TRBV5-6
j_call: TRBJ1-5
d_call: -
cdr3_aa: CASSFGGISNQPQHF
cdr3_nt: TGTGCCAGCAGCTTCGGGGGGATTAGCAATCAGCCCCAGCATTTT

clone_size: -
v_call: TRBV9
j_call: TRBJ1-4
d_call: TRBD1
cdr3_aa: CASSDGTGYNEKLFF
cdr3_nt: TGTGCCAGCAGCGACGGGACAGGGTATAATGAAAAACTGTTTTTT

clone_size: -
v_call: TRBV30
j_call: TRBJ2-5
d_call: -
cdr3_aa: CAWSSRVTSQETQYF
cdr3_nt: TGTGCCTGGAGTTCACGGGTGACCTCTCAGGAGACCCAGTACTTC

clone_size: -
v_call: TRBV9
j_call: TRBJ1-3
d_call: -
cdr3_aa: CASRARGPGNTIYF
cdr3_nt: TGTGCCAGCAGAGCGAGAGGGCCTGGAAACACCATATATTTT

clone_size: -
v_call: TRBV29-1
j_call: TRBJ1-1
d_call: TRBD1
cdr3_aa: CSGRQGAYTEAFF
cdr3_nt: TGCAGCGGCAGACAGGGGGCGTACACTGAAGCTTTCTTT

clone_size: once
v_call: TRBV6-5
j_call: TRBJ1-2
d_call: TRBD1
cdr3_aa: CASRFKTGSYGYTF
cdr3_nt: TGTGCCAGCAGATTTAAGACAGGGTCCTATGGCTACACCTTC

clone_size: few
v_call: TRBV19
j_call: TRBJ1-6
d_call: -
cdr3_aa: CASSISGTSINSPLHF
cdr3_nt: TGTGCCAGTAGTATATCGGGGACATCCATTAATTCACCCCTCCACTTT

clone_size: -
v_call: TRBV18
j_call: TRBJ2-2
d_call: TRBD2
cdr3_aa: CASSGTSGIKTGELFF
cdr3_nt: TGTGCCAGCTCCGGGACTAGCGGGATCAAAACCGGGGAGCTGTTTTTT

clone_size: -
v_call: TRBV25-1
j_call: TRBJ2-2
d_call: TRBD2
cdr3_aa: CASSEGSGRGNTGELFF
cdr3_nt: TGTGCCAGCAGTGAAGGCTCAGGGAGGGGGAACACCGGGGAGCTGTTTTTT

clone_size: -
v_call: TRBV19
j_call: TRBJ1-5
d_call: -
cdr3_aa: CASSKSLSNQPQHF
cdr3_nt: TGTGCCAGTAGTAAGAGTCTGAGCAATCAGCCCCAGCATTTT

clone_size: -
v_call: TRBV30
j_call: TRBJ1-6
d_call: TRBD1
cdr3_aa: CAWNFLDRDNSPLHF
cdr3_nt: TGTGCCTGGAACTTCCTAGACAGGGATAATTCACCCCTCCACTTT

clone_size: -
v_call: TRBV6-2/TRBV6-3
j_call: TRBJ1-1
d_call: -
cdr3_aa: CASSYSAAEAFF
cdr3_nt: TGTGCCAGCAGTTACTCGGCGGCCGAAGCTTTCTTT

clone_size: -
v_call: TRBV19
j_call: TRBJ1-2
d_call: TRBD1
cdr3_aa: CASSTDRGYGYTF
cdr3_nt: TGTGCCAGTAGTACCGACAGGGGCTATGGCTACACCTTC

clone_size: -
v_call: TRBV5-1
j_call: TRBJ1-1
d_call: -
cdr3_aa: CASSSGDTEAFF
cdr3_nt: TGCGCCAGCAGTTCCGGGGACACTGAAGCTTTCTTT

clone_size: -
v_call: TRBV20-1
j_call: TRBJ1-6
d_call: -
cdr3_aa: CSASGLQGSGNSPLHF
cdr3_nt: TGCAGTGCTAGTGGTTTGCAGGGGTCGGGAAATTCACCCCTCCACTTT

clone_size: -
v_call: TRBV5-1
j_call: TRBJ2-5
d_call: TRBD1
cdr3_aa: CASSFRRDRGRETQYF
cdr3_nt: TGCGCCAGCAGCTTTCGAAGGGACAGGGGCCGGGAGACCCAGTACTTC

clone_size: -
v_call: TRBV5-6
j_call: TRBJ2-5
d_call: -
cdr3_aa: CASSLGTAGETQYF
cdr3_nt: TGTGCCAGCAGCTTGGGGACGGCGGGGGAGACCCAGTACTTC

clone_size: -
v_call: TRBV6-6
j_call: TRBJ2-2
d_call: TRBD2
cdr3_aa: CASHLAVTGELFF
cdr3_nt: TGTGCCAGCCATCTAGCGGTCACCGGGGAGCTGTTTTTT

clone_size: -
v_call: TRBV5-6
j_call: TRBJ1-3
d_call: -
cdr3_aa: CASSLGPARDSGNTIYF
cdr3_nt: TGTGCCAGCAGCCTAGGGCCGGCGAGGGACTCTGGAAACACCATATATTTT

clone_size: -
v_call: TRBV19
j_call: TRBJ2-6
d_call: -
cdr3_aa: CASSRRSGGSTGANVLTF
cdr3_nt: TGTGCCAGTAGTAGGAGGTCCGGAGGAAGTACCGGGGCCAACGTCCTGACTTTC